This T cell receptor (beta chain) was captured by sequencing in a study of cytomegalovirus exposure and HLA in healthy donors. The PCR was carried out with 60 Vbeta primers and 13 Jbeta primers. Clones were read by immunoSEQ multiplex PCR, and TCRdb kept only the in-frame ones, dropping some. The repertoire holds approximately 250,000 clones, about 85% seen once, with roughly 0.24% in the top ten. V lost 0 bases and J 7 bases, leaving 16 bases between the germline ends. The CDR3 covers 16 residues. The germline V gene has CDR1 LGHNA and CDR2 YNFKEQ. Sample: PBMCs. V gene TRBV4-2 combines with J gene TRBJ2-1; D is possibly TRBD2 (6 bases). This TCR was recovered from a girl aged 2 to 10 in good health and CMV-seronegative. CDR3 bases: TGTGCCAGCAGCCAAGATGGGACCGGGGCGGGGAATGAGCAGTTCTTC. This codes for CASSQDGTGAGNEQFF.